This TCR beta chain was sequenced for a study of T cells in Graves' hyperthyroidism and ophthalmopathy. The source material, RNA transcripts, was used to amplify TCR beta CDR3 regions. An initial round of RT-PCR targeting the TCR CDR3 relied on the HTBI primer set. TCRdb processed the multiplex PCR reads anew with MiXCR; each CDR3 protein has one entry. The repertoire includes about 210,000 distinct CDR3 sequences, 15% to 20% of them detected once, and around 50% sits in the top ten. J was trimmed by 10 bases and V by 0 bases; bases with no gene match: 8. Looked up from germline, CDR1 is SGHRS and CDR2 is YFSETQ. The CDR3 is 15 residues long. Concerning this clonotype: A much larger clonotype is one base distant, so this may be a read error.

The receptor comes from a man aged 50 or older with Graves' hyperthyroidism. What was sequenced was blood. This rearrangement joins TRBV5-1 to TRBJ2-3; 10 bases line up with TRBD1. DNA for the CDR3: TGCGCCAGCAGCTTGGGACAGGGGGCATCGGATGCGCAGTATTTT. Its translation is CASSLGQGASDAQYF.